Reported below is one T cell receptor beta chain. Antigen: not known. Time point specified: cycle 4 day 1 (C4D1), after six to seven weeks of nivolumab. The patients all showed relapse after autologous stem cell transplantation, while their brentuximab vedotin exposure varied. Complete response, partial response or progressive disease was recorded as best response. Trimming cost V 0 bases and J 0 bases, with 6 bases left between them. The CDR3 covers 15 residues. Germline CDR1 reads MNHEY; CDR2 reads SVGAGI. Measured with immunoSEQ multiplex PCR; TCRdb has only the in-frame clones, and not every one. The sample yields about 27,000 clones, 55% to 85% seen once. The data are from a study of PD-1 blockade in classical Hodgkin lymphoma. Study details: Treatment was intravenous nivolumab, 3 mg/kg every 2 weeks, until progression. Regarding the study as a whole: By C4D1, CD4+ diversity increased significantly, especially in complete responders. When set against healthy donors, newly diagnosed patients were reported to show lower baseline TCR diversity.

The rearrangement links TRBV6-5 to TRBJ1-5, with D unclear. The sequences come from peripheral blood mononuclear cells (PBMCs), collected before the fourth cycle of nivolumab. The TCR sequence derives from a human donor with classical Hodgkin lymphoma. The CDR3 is CASSYSLDSNQPQHF. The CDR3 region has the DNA TGTGCCAGCAGTTACTCGTTGGATAGCAATCAGCCCCAGCATTTT.